The 12 T cell receptor beta chains reported below all come from one sample, sequenced in a study of T cells in Graves' hyperthyroidism and ophthalmopathy. Template material for amplifying TCR beta CDR3 regions consisted of RNA transcripts. With the HTBI primer set, the TCR CDR3 went through a first round of RT-PCR. TCRdb re-derived calls from the multiplex PCR reads in MiXCR, one entry per CDR3 protein. The data hold hundreds of thousands of distinct CDR3 sequences, with 15% to 17% observed a single time. Sequencing was done on a sample of blood. The receptors were sampled from a woman aged 18-29 years with Graves' hyperthyroidism.

This clonotype was seen a handful of times. The rearrangement links TRBV4-1 to TRBJ1-5; D is possibly TRBD1 (6 bases). CDR3 size: 16 residues. Germline lookup yields CDR1 MGHRA and CDR2 YSYEKL. V lost 2 bases and J 3 bases, leaving 14 bases between the germline ends. CDR3 sequence (DNA): TGCGCCAGCAGCCAAAGAATACAGGGTACCAATCAGCCCCAGCATTTT. Translated, it gives CASSQRIQGTNQPQHF.

A remark on this clonotype: This sequence may be a read error, since a much larger clone differs from it by one base. V and J are TRBV20-1 and TRBJ2-1; possible D gene TRBD2, 6 bases. V was trimmed by 0 bases and J by 2 bases, leaving 11 bases between them. This CDR3 is 15 amino acids long. Germline-derived CDR1 and CDR2 are DFQATT and SNEGSKA (reference sequence). Here the CDR3 DNA reads TGCAGTGCTAGAGATTCTAGCGAGACCTACAATGAGCAGTTCTTC. It specifies CSARDSSETYNEQFF.

The genes are TRBV18 and TRBJ1-5; 11 bases line up with TRBD1. From germline, CDR1 is KGHSH and CDR2 LQKENI. The CDR3 is 15 residues long. V shed 4 bases and J 8 bases; nucleotides not matched to a gene: 7. The CDR3 nucleotides read TGTGCCAGCTCACGCTCACCGGGACAGGGGGAGCCCCAGCATTTT. Its translation is CASSRSPGQGEPQHF.

This clonotype was detected ten times or more. V usage is TRBV14 and J usage is TRBJ2-1; D is unclear. CDR1 and CDR2 from the germline V gene are SGHDN and FVKESK. The V and J ends lost 1 base and 9 bases respectively, with 4 bases between them. The CDR3 totals 11 residues. CDR3 DNA sequence: TGTGCCAGCAGCCAAGTAGGTGAGCAGTTCTTC. Its protein product is CASSQVGEQFF.

As concerns this clonotype: Just one base apart from a much larger clone, this may be a read error. The rearrangement joins TRBV7-2 to TRBJ1-5, with TRBD1 as a possible D gene (5 bases). Germline V lookup: CDR1 SGHTA, CDR2 FQGNSA. V dropped 6 bases and J dropped 1 base, with 13 bases sitting between them. The CDR3 loop spans 15 amino acids. CDR3 bases: TGTGCCAGCAGTCAAAACAGGAGGAGCAATCAGCCCCAGCATTTT. It codes for CASSQNRRSNQPQHF. Using reference TRBV7-2 and TRBJ1-5 for the parts outside the CDR3, the full variable domain is GAGVSQSPSNKVTEKGKDVELRCDPISGHTALYWYRQSLGQGLEFLIYFQGNSAPDKSGLPSDRFSAERTGGSVSTLTIQRTQQEDSAVYLCASSQNRRSNQPQHFGDGTRLSIL.

This clonotype was counted many times. V and J are TRBV9 and TRBJ2-7; weak D call: TRBD1 (6 bases). Trimming pared 6 bases from V and 0 bases from J, leaving 16 bases between. Germline CDR1 and CDR2: SGDLS and YYNGEE. This CDR3 contains 15 residues. The DNA for the CDR3 is TGTGCCAGCACCAGGGGATCGGGGAGCTCCTACGAGCAGTACTTC. This codes for CASTRGSGSSYEQYF.

This clonotype has only a few counts. The V gene is TRBV5-1, the J gene TRBJ1-6; 9 nucleotides align to TRBD1. Germline CDR1 reads SGHRS; CDR2 reads YFSETQ. This CDR3 region has 14 residues. J gave up 10 bases and V 4 bases, and 6 bases lay outside the gene matches. The CDR3, as DNA: TGCGCCAGCAGCCCCGGGACAGGGTCATCACCCCTCCACTTT. It codes for CASSPGTGSSPLHF.

The gene calls are TRBV6-5 and TRBJ2-1; the match to TRBD2 covers 7 bases. The CDR3 has 17 residues. Germline values: CDR1 MNHEY, CDR2 SVGAGI. Trimming removed 0 bases from V and 3 bases from J; junction bases left unmatched: 8. The CDR3 nucleotides are TGTGCCAGCAGTTACTCTACTGGACTAGTCGGCTACAATGAGCAGTTCTTC. It translates to CASSYSTGLVGYNEQFF.

The chain employs TRBV19 and TRBJ2-7; a possible D gene is TRBD2 (6 bases). Germline V gene sequence: CDR1 LNHDA, CDR2 SQIVND (reference sequence). Trimming removed 5 bases from V and 2 bases from J, with 16 bases in between. The CDR3 spans 15 residues. CDR3 DNA: TGTGCCAGTAGTCCTTCCGCGGGACTGGCCTACGAGCAGTACTTC. As protein: CASSPSAGLAYEQYF.

This clonotype was counted a few times. The chain links TRBV6-1 to TRBJ2-3; 12 bases are shared with TRBD2. After removal of 10 bases from V and 1 base from J, the junction contained 18 bases not matched to a gene. The V gene's germline CDR1 is MNHNS and CDR2 SASEGT. The CDR3 runs to 19 residues. CDR3 region: CATLQTSGRAHYGTDTQYF. The DNA of the CDR3 is TGTGCCACCCTCCAGACTAGCGGGAGAGCCCACTATGGCACAGATACGCAGTATTTT.

This clonotype was seen many times. V and J are TRBV6-1 and TRBJ2-1; the match to TRBD1 covers 8 bases. V was pared by 6 bases and J by 8 bases, with 6 bases of the junction left unmatched. The CDR3 contains 13 residues. From germline, CDR1 is MNHNS and CDR2 SASEGT. The CDR3 here is CASSQDREYEQFF. In DNA form, the CDR3 reads TGTGCCAGCAGCCAGGACAGGGAATATGAGCAGTTCTTC.

This clonotype was seen a few times. A read error may explain this, as a much larger clone is one base away. The chain recombines TRBV7-9 with TRBJ2-7; a possible D gene is TRBD1 (6 bases). Germline-derived CDR1 and CDR2 are SEHNR and FQNEAQ (reference sequence). The CDR3 contains 15 residues. Trimming removed 3 bases from V and 6 bases from J, with 18 bases in between. The CDR3 region has the DNA TGTGCCAGCAGCTTGGGGTTGGGGACAATGGTCGAGCAGTACTTC. It is translated as CASSLGLGTMVEQYF.